This is a list of T cell receptor beta chains from one sample in a study of control samples from healthy donors and cancer patients. Sequencing was performed with immunoSEQ multiplex PCR; in TCRdb, only in-frame clones are kept and a portion is missing. The data hold almost 85,000 clones, with roughly 84% observed a single time. What was sequenced was PBMCs. Source of these receptors: a man in his sixties with head and neck cancer. The conserved cysteine and the conserved F or W are not part of the CDR3 here. The order of the fields is V gene, CDR3 length, CDR3 protein.

TRBV28 | 10 | ASSGPLRGYT
TRBV19 | 12 | ASSIGIYTGELF
TRBV11-2 | 13 | ASSPWTSGTDTQY
TRBV7-8 | 14 | ASSLVRSSGRNEQF
TRBV6-5 | 12 | ASKATSGSNEQF
TRBV27 | 11 | ASSYQRGTLLF
TRBV7-2 | 13 | ASSLSGSRTGELF
TRBV30 | 13 | AWSVGSPLNQPQH
TRBV10-1 | 11 | ATRTGASYEQY
TRBV28 | 9 | ASISNYGYT
TRBV18 | 11 | ASSEGGNYGYT
TRBV19 | 14 | ASSPGGTALGYGYT
TRBV19 | 14 | ASSKGIRDRPYEQY
TRBV19 | 11 | ASTLGRGTEAF
TRBV6-1 | 13 | ASSEGTGTRNTIY
TRBV3-1/TRBV3-2 | 12 | ASSQDRPNTEAF
TRBV3-1/TRBV3-2 | 18 | ASSQDYPTTSGRSGETQY
TRBV5-1 | 12 | ASSRTGDNSPLH
TRBV7-5 | 9 | VRSHLGPQH
TRBV27 | 14 | ASSSLLAGASSEQF
TRBV28 | 13 | ASRTAQGWNSPLH
TRBV4-2 | 16 | ASSQGTFTRSSYNEQF
TRBV6-5 | 13 | ASSPRLAAVYEQY
TRBV7-6 | 13 | ASSLASGVYNEQF
TRBV11-2 | 12 | ASSPNVGQSPLH
TRBV6-6 | 12 | ASRPGQGGYGYT
TRBV10-1 | 12 | ASSWAGRTGELF
TRBV5-4 | 14 | ASSPGGTANVYGYT
TRBV5-6 | 13 | ASSLSGSAPDTQY
TRBV10-2 | 10 | ASSVTQETQY
TRBV7-9 | 14 | ASSLYSGANTGELF
TRBV7-9 | 15 | ASSLALTSGGHNEQF